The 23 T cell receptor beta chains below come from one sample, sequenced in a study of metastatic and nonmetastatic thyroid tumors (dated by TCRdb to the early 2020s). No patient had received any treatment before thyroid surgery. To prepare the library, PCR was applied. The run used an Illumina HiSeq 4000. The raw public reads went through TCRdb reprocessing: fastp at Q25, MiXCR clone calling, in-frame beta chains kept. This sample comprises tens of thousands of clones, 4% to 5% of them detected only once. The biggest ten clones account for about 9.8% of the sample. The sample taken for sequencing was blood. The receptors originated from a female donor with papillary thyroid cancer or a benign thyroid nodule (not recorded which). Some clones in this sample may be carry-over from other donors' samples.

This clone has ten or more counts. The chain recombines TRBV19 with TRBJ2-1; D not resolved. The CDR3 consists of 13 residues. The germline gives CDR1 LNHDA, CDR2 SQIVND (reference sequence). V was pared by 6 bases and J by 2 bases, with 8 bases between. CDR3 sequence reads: CASSTETYNEQFF. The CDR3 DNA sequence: TGTGCCAGTAGCACAGAAACCTACAATGAGCAGTTCTTC.

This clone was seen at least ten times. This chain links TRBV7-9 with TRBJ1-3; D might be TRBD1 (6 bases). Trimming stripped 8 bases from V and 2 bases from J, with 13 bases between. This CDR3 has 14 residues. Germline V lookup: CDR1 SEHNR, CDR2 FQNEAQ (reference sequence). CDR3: CASWARGTGNTIYF. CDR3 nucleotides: TGTGCCAGCTGGGCCAGGGGAACTGGAAACACCATATATTTT.

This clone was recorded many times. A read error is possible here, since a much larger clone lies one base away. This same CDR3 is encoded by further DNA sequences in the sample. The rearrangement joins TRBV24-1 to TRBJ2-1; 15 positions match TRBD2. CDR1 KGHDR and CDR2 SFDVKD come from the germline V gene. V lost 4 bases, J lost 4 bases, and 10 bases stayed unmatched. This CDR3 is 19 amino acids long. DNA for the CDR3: TGTGCCACCAGTGACAATGGACTAGCGGGAGGGCCCCTTTACAATGAGCAGTTCTTC. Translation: CATSDNGLAGGPLYNEQFF.

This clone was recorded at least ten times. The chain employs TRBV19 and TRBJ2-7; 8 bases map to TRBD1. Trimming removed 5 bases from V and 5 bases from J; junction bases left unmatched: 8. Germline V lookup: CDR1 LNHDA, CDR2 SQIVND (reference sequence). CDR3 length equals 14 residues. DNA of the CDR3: TGTGCCAGTAGTCCCGGGACAGGTGTTCACGAGCAGTACTTC. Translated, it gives CASSPGTGVHEQYF.

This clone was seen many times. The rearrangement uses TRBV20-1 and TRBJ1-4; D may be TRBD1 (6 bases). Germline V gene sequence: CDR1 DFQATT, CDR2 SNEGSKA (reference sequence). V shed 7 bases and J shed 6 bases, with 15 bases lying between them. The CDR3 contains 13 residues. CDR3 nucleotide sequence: TGCAGTGTCGTCCGGGACACGCATGAAAAACTGTTTTTT. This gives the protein CSVVRDTHEKLFF.

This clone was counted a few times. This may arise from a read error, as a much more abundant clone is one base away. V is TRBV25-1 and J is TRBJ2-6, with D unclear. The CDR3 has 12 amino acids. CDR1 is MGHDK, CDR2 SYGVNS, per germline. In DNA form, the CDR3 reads TGTTCCAGCAGTGCTGGGGCCAACGTCCTGACTTTC. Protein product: CSSSAGANVLTF.

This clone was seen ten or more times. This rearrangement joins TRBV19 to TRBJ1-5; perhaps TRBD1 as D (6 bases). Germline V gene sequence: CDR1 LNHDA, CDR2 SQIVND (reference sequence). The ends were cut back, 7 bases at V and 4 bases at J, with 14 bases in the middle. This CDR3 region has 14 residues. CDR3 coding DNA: TGTGCCAGTATTCAACAGGGAAGGAATCAGCCCCAGCATTTT. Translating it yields CASIQQGRNQPQHF.

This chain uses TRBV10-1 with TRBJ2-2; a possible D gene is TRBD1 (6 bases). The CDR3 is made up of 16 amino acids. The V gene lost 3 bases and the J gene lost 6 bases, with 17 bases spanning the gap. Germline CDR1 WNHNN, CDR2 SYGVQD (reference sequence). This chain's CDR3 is CASSDSGGWGPGELFF. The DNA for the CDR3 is TGCGCCAGCAGTGACAGTGGCGGATGGGGGCCCGGGGAGCTGTTTTTT.

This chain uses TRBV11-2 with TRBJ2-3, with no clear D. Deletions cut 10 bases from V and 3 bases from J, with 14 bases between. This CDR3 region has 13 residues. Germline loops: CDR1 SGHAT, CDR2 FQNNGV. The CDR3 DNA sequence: TGTGCCACCACCCGCTGGGGTACAGATACGCAGTATTTT. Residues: CATTRWGTDTQYF.

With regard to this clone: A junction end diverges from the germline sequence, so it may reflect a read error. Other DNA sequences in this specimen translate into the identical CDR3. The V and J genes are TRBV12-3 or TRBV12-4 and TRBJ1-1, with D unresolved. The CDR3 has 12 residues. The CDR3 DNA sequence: TGTGCCAGCAATTTAGGTTTCAAGAAAGATTTGTTT. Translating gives CASNLGFKKDLF.

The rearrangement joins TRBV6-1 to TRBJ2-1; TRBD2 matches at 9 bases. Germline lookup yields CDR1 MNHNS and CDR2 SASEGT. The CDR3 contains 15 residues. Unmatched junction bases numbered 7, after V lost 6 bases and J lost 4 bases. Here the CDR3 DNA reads TGTGCCAGCAGGTTCCCGGGACTAGCATACAATGAGCAGTTCTTC. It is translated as CASRFPGLAYNEQFF.

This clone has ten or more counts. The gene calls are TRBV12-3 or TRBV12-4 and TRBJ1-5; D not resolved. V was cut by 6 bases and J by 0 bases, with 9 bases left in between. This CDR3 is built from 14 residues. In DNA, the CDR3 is TGTGCCAGCAGCACGTCATATAGCAATCAGCCCCAGCATTTT. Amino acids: CASSTSYSNQPQHF.

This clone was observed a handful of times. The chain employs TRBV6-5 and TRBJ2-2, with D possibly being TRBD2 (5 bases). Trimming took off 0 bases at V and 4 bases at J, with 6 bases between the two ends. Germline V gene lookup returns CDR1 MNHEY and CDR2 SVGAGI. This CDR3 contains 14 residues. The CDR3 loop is CASSYSGVTGELFF. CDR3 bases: TGTGCCAGCAGTTACTCGGGAGTCACCGGGGAGCTGTTTTTT.

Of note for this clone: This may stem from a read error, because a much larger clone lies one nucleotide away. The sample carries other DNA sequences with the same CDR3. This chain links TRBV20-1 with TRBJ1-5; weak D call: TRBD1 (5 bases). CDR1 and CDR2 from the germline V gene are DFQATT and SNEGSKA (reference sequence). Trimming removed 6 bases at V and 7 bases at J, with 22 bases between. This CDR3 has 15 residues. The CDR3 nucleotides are TGCAGTGCCATAAGCGGTGGGGGGGTTCGACAGCCCCAGCATTTT. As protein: CSAISGGGVRQPQHF.

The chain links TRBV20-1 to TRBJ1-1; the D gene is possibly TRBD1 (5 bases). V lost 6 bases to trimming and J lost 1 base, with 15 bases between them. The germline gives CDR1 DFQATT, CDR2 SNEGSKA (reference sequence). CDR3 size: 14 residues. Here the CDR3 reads CSAPPGTANTEAFF. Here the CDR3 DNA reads TGCAGTGCCCCGCCTGGGACGGCGAACACTGAAGCTTTCTTT.

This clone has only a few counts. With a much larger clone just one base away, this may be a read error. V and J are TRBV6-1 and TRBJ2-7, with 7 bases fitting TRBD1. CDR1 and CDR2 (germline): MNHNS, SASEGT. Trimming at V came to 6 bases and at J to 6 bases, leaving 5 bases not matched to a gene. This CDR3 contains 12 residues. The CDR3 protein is CASRETGPEQYF. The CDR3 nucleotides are TGTGCCAGCAGGGAGACAGGGCCCGAGCAGTACTTC.

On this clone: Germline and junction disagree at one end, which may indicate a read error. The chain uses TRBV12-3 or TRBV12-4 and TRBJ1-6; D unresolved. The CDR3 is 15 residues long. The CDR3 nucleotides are TGTGCCAGCAGTTTCCGTAGGGCTGGAAATTCACCCCCCCACTTT. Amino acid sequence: CASSFRRAGNSPPHF.

CDR3 in amino acids: CASSYPGTGANVLTF. In DNA, the CDR3 is TGTGCCAGCAGCTACCCCGGGACTGGGGCCAACGTCCTGACTTTC. V and J are TRBV7-3 and TRBJ2-6, with D possibly matching TRBD2 (5 bases). Germline CDR1 reads SGHTA; CDR2 reads FQGTGA. CDR3 length equals 15 residues. The ends were cut back, 4 bases at V and 2 bases at J, with 9 bases in the middle.

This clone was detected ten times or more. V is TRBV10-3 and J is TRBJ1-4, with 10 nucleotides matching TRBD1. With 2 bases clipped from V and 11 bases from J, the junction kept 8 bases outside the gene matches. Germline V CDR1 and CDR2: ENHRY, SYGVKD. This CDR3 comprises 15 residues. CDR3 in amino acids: CAISEPGQGIGKLFF. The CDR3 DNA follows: TGTGCCATCAGTGAGCCGGGACAGGGGATTGGGAAACTGTTTTTT.

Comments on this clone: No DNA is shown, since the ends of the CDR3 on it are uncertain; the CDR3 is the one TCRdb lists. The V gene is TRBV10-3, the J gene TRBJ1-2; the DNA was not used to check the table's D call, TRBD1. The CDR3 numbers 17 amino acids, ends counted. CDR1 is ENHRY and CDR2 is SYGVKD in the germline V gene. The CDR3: CAICAWTDSSGDYGYTF.

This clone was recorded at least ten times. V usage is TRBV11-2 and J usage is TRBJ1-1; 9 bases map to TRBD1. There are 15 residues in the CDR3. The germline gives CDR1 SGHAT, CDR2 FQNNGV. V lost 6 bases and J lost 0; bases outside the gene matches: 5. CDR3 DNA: TGTGCCAGCAGTTACGGGACAGGGCTGAACACTGAAGCTTTCTTT. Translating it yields CASSYGTGLNTEAFF.

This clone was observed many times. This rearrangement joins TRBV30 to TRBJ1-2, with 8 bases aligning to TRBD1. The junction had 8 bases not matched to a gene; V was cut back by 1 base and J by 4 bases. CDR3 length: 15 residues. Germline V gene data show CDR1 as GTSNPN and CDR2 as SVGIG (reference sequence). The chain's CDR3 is CAWSGTGISGYGYTF. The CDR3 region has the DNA TGTGCCTGGAGTGGGACAGGGATTTCGGGCTATGGCTACACCTTC.

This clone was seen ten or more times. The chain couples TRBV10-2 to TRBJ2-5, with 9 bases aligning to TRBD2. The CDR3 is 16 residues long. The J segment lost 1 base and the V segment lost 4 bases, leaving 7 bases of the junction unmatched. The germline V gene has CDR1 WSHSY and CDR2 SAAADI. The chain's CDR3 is CASSAVSGRSQETQYF. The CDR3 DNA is TGCGCCAGCAGTGCGGTTAGCGGGAGAAGCCAAGAGACCCAGTACTTC.